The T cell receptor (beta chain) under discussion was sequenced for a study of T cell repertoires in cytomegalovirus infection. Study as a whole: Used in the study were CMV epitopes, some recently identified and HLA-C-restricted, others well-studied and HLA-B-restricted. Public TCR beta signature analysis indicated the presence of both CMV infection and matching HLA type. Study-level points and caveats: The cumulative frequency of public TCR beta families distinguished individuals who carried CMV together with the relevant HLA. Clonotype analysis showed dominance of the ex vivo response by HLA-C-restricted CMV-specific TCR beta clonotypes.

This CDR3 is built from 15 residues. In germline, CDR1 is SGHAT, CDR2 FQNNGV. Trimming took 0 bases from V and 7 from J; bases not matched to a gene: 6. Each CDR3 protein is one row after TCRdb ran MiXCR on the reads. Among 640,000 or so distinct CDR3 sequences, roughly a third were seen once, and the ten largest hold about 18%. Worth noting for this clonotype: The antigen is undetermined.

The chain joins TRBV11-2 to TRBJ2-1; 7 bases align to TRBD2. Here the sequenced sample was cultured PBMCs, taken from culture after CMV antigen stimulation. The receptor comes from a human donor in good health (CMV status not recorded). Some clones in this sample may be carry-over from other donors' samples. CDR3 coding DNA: TGTGCCAGCAGCTTAGAGGCGGGAGCATTTAATGAGCAGTTCTTC. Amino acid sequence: CASSLEAGAFNEQFF.